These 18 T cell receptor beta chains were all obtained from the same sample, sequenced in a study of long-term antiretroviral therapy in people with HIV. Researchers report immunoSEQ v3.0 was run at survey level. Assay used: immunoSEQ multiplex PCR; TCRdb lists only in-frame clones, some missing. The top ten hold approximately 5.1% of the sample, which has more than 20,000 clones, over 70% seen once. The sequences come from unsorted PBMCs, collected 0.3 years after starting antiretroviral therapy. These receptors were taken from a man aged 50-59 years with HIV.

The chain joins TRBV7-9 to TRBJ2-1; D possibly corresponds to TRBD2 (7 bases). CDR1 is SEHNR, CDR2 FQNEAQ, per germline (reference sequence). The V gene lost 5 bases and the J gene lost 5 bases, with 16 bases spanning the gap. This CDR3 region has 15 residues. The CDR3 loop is CASSPPPGGHNEQFF. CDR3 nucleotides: TGTGCCAGCAGCCCGCCCCCGGGGGGCCACAATGAGCAGTTCTTC.

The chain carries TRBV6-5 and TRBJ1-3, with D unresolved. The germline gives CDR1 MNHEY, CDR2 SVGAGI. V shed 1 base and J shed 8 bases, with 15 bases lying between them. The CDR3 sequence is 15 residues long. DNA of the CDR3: TGTGCCAGCAGTTACTACCGGACCCCCGGAGACACCATATATTTT. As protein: CASSYYRTPGDTIYF.

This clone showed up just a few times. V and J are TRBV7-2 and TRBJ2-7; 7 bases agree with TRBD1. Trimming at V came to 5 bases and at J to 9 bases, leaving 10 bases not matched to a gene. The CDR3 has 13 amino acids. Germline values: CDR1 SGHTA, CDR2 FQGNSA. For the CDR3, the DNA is TGTGCCAGCAGCGTAGGGGACAGCGTAGTGCAGTACTTC. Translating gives CASSVGDSVVQYF.

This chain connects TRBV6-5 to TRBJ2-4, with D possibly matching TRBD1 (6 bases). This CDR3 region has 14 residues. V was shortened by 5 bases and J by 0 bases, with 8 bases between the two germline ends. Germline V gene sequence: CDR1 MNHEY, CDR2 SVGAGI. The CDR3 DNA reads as TGTGCCAGCAGTCGGACAGAAGCCAAAAACATTCAGTACTTC. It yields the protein CASSRTEAKNIQYF.

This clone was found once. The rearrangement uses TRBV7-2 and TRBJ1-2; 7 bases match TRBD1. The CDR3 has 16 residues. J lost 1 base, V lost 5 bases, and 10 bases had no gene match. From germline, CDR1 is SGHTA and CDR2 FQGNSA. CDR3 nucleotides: TGTGCCAGCAGCCGCCGAGGACAGGCCGATAACTATGGCTACACCTTC. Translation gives CASSRRGQADNYGYTF.

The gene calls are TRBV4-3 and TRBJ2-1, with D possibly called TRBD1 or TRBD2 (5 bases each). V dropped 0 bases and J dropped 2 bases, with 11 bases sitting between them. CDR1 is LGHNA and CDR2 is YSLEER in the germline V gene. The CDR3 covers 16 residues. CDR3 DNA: TGCGCCAGCAGCCAAGAAGGGGACGGAGCCTACAATGAGCAGTTCTTC. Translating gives CASSQEGDGAYNEQFF.

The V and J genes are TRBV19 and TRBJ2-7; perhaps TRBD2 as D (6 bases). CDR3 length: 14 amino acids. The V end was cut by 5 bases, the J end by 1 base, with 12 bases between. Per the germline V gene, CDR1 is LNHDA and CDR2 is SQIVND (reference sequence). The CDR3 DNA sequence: TGTGCCAGTAGTCTAGGAAGCGGGTCCTACGAGCAGTACTTC. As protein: CASSLGSGSYEQYF.

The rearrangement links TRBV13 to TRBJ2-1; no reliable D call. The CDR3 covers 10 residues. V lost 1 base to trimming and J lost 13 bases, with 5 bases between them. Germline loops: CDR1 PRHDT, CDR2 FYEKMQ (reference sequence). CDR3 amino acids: CASSLDQQFF. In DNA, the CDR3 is TGTGCCAGCAGCTTAGACCAACAGTTCTTC.

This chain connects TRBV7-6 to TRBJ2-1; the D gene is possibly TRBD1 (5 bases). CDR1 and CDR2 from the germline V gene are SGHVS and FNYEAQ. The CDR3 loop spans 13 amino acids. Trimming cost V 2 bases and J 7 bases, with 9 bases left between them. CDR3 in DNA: TGTGCCAGCAGCTTAAGACAGTATAATGAGCAGTTCTTC. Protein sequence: CASSLRQYNEQFF.

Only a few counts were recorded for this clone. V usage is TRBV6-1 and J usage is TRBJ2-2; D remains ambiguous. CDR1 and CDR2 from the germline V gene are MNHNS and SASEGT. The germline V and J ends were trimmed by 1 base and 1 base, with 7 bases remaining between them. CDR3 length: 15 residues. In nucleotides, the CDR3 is TGTGCCAGCAGTGAAGGCTTGGGGAACACCGGGGAGCTGTTTTTT. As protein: CASSEGLGNTGELFF.

The CDR3 bases are TGTGCCAGCAGTGGGACAGGGGGTAACGGGGAGCTGTTTTTT. The encoded protein is CASSGTGGNGELFF. The chain combines TRBV6-6 with TRBJ2-2; TRBD1 agrees at 11 bases. The CDR3 spans 14 residues. Trimming removed 5 bases from V and 7 bases from J; junction bases left unmatched: 3. Germline CDR1 is MNHNY and CDR2 is SVGAGI (reference sequence).

CDR3 in amino acids: CASSIAGQGVYGYTF. The CDR3 bases are TGTGCCAGTAGTATAGCGGGACAGGGAGTTTATGGCTACACCTTC. The chain carries TRBV19 and TRBJ1-2; 9 nucleotides match TRBD1. V was pared by 1 base and J by 5 bases, with 5 bases of the junction left unmatched. The CDR3 consists of 15 residues. Germline assignment: CDR1 LNHDA and CDR2 SQIVND (reference sequence).

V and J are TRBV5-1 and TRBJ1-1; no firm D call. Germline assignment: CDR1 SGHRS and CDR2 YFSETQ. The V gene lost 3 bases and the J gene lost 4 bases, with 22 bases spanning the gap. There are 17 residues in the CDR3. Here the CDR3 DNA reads TGCGCCAGCAGCTCGGGTTTTGGGTTGGGAGTGGGCACTGAAGCTTTCTTT. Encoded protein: CASSSGFGLGVGTEAFF. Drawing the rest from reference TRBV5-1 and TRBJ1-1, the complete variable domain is KAGVTQTPRYLIKTRGQQVTLSCSPISGHRSVSWYQQTPGQGLQFLFEYFSETQRNKGNFPGRFSGRQFSNSRSEMNVSTLELGDSALYLCASSSGFGLGVGTEAFFGQGTRLTVV.

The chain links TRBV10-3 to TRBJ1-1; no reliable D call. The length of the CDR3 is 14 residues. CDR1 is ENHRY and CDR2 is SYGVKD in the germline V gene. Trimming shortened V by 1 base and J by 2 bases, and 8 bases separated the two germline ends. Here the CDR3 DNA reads TGTGCCATCAGTGAGTACGGCCTAAACACTGAAGCTTTCTTT. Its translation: CAISEYGLNTEAFF.

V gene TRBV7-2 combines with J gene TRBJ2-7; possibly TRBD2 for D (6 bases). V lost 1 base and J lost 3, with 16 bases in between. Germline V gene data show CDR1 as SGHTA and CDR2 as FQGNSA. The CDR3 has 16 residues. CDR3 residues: CASSLVGRSGSYEQYF. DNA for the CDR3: TGTGCCAGCAGCTTAGTTGGGAGGTCGGGGAGCTACGAGCAGTACTTC.

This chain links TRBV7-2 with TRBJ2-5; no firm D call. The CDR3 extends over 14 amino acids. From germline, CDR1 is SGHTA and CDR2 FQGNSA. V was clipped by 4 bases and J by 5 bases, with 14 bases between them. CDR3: CASSWPGSGETQYF. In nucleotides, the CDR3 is TGTGCCAGCAGCTGGCCCGGAAGTGGGGAGACCCAGTACTTC.

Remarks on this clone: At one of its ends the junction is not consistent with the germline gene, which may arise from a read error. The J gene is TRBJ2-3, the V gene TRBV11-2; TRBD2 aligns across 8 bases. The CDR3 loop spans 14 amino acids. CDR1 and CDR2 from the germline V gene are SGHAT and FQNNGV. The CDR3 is CASSSGGGTDTQYF. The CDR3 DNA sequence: TGTGCCAGCAGCTCGGGGGGGGGCACGGATACGCAGTATTTT. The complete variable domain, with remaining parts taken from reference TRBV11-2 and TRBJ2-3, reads EAGVAQSPRYKIIEKRQSVAFWCNPISGHATLYWYQQILGQGPKLLIQFQNNGVVDDSQLPKDRFSAERLKGVDSTLKIQPAKLEDSAVYLCASSSGGGTDTQYFGPGTRLTVL.

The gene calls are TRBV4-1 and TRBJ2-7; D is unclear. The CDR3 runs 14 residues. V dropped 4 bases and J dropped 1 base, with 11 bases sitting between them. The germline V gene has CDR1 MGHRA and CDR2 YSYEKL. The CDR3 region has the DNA TGCGCCAGCAGCCTAAAAGACGGTTCCTACGAGCAGTACTTC. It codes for CASSLKDGSYEQYF.